This TCR beta chain was sequenced in a study of shared clonotypes between healthy human individuals (TCRdb year 2020). Turning to the overall study: Two women and three men aged 18 to 49 years were included in the cohort. Per donor, leukapheresis produced somewhere between about 0.8 and 9 billion PBMCs. For each donor, CD4 naive and CD4 memory were each run on three plates, CD8 naive on two plates, and CD8 memory on one plate. To estimate repertoire size and how much clonotype sharing occurs between individuals, the study deeply sequenced the blood TCR repertoires of five healthy adults. To increase sequencing depth and limit assay-specific biases, TCR repertoire library preparation and sequencing were carried out by different laboratories using diverse techniques.

The germline V gene sets CDR1 to MRHNA and CDR2 to SNTAGT. The CDR3 spans 14 residues, from the cysteine through the phenylalanine. Just CDR3 DNA is preserved here, 42 bases in frame from base 1. V was cut back by 3 bases and J by 2 bases, leaving a gap of 8 bases between them. Using the deep immunoSEQ assay, multiplex PCR amplified TCR CDR3 regions from genomic DNA. Genomic DNA extracted from each cell subset was distributed evenly over all wells of several immunoSEQ 96-well plates, and each plate served as one replicate. For sorted subsets, approximately 190 ng of genomic DNA, equivalent to tens of thousands of T cell genomes, went into each replicate PCR. Purified libraries were measured with a Qubit 3.0 fluorometer, size-checked on a Bioanalyzer 2100, and measured again with the KAPA Library Quantification kit. Every immunoSEQ 96-well plate was sequenced on a separate single-read 150-cycle Illumina NextSeq 550 flow cell. The study's own analysis went as follows. Because only junctional sequences without quality scores were contained in the immunoSEQ output, filtering matching that applied to full-length reads could not be performed. Sequences were annotated with PyIR, a Python wrapper for IgBLAST v1.9, using IMGT germline references to assign V/J genes and CDR3. Reads were removed for weak V/J assignments (E-value above 1e-6), missing CDR3, stop codons, out-of-frame junctions, or ambiguous translated residues. V3J clonotypes were defined by identical inferred V gene, J gene, and CDR3 amino acid sequence. The percentage overlap between two repertoires was calculated by dividing the number of shared unique clonotypes by the size of the smaller repertoire. Three approaches were used to assess repertoire richness: RTK rarefaction, the Chao1 estimator, and Recon v2.1 estimates of unobserved clonotypes. OLGA was used to compute generation probabilities for all TCRbeta clonotypes that the gDNA method yielded from a handful of donors. What TCRdb holds here is the immuneACCESS table cut down to in-frame rearrangements. Part of the clones is not present; checked against another copy, under half of the missing clones reflect an unresolved V gene, and the others are unexplained. D and trimming were read from the DNA, whereas the V and J calls and clone size are those reported in that table. The sample table lists about 110,000 clones, more than 65% of them with a count of one. Approximately 25% of the sample lies in the top ten.

The donors were healthy, HIV-negative adults with no recently reported acute infections or vaccinations. Every donor was a Caucasian adult residing in Nashville, Tennessee, USA. CD8 memory samples were composed of magnetically selected CD45RO+ cells combined with CCR7-negative CD45RA+ effector memory (TemRA) cells. After blood collection by leukapheresis, PBMCs were isolated using Ficoll-Histopaque density gradient centrifugation and then cryopreserved in the vapor phase of liquid nitrogen. Purity and quantity of every magnetically sorted T cell population were checked by analytical flow cytometry. Each sorted fraction had its genomic DNA isolated and then quantified by UV absorbance on a Nanodrop 2000c. This clone has only a few counts. This receptor's antigen is unknown. No much larger clonotype is one base removed from it; base qualities were not supplied. On the study overall, not on this receptor specifically: About 5% of naive CD4, 3% to 4% of naive CD8, approximately 2.2% of memory CD4, and approximately 0.4% of memory CD8 clonotypes were shared across several donors. Higher generation probabilities were observed for clonotypes shared by all four sorted-subset donors than for non-shared clonotypes. The small number of donors limited the genetic and exposure-history diversity represented. Rarefaction of sorted-subset datasets indicated incomplete sequencing despite the large sequencing depth. Sampling was restricted to blood, and TCR repertoires in tissues likely differ from the TCR repertoires found in blood. Based on pairwise subsampling, the degree of clonotype sharing among donors was expected to be affected by sequencing depth. Estimated clonotype richness was generally larger for naive than for memory subsets.

Sequenced: memory CD8+ T cells sorted from blood. The sample's cell subset or site, from its label and the paper: CD45RO+ cells pooled with CCR7-negative TemRA cells. The sequence derives from a young woman in good health. The rearrangement combines TRBV6-4 with TRBJ1-5; matching of 5 bases hints at TRBD1 as the D gene. The CDR3 protein is CASSEGEGNQPQHF. The sequenced DNA: TGTGCCAGCAGTGAGGGGGAGGGCAATCAGCCCCAGCATTTT.